The next 2 T cell receptor beta chains were all read from a single sample in a study of T cell responses to AZD1222 COVID-19 vaccine. Using immunoSEQ multiplex PCR, the repertoire was profiled, and TCRdb retains in-frame clones only, with some absent. In the table there are 150,000 to 180,000 clones, about 88% of which are singletons. The sample here was peripheral blood, taken on day 0 of AZD1222 vaccination. The receptors originated from an adult in good health.

The rearrangement uses TRBV9 and TRBJ2-2; 11 bases agree with TRBD1. This CDR3 spans 18 amino acids. Germline V CDR1 and CDR2: SGDLS, YYNGEE. The trim removed 2 bases at V and 7 bases at J, leaving 13 bases unmatched. This CDR3 reads CASSVNPGQGVDSGELFF. CDR3 nucleotide sequence: TGTGCCAGCAGCGTCAACCCGGGACAGGGGGTGGATAGCGGGGAGCTGTTTTTT.

The chain recombines TRBV12-3 or TRBV12-4 with TRBJ2-2; no definite D call. V gave up 2 bases and J gave up 6 bases, with 7 bases separating them. This CDR3 region has 13 residues. The CDR3 sequence is CASSLFRAGELFF. The CDR3 nucleotides are TGTGCCAGCAGTTTATTCCGGGCCGGGGAGCTGTTTTTT.